Each of the 27 T cell receptor beta chains below was sequenced from the same sample in a study of blood T cell repertoires in COVID-19. Libraries were prepared by immunoSEQ multiplex PCR; TCRdb keeps only in-frame clonotypes and omits some of them. The sample records around 200,000 clones, 65% to 90% being singletons. The sequenced sample was PBMCs or T cells enriched from blood (not recorded which). All receptors come from a woman aged 30 to 39 who had been exposed to COVID-19.

The chain links TRBV7-2 to TRBJ1-6, with 7 bases matching TRBD1. The J segment lost 11 bases and the V segment lost 1 base, leaving 5 bases of the junction unmatched. The CDR3 runs to 14 residues. Germline lookup yields CDR1 SGHTA and CDR2 FQGNSA. CDR3 bases: TGTGCCAGCAGCTTAGAAGGGGGCAGGCCACCCCTCCACTTT. It yields the protein CASSLEGGRPPLHF.

The chain joins TRBV10-3 to TRBJ2-7, with D perhaps TRBD1 (6 bases). The germline CDR1 and CDR2 sequences are ENHRY and SYGVKD. Trimming removed 5 bases from V and 4 bases from J, with 12 bases in between. There are 13 residues in the CDR3. CDR3 amino acids: CAISLTGVYEQYF. The CDR3 coding sequence is TGTGCCATCAGTTTGACAGGAGTATACGAGCAGTACTTC.

The chain joins TRBV5-1 to TRBJ2-3; the D is unclear. There are 12 residues in the CDR3. CDR1 SGHRS and CDR2 YFSETQ come from the germline V gene. Trimming stripped 4 bases from V and 4 bases from J, with 7 bases between. The CDR3, as DNA: TGCGCCAGCAGCCCCCTCGCAGATACGCAGTATTTT. This encodes CASSPLADTQYF. Full variable domain (outside the CDR3, taken from reference TRBV5-1 and TRBJ2-3): KAGVTQTPRYLIKTRGQQVTLSCSPISGHRSVSWYQQTPGQGLQFLFEYFSETQRNKGNFPGRFSGRQFSNSRSEMNVSTLELGDSALYLCASSPLADTQYFGPGTRLTVL.

The chain uses TRBV3-1 (or the pseudogene TRBV3-2) and TRBJ1-1; no clear D. The CDR3 totals 13 residues. Trimming stripped 0 bases from V and 5 bases from J, with 7 bases between. From germline, CDR1 is LGHDT and CDR2 YNNKEL (reference sequence). CDR3 amino acids: CASSQDSTTEAFF. The DNA of the CDR3 is TGTGCCAGCAGCCAAGACAGTACGACTGAAGCTTTCTTT.

The V gene is TRBV5-5, the J gene TRBJ2-7, with 8 bases matching TRBD1. V shed 1 base and J 0 bases; nucleotides not matched to a gene: 6. The germline gives CDR1 SGHKS, CDR2 YYEKEE (reference sequence). This CDR3 is built from 16 residues. In DNA form, the CDR3 reads TGTGCCAGCAGCTTGTGGACAGGGCGCAGCTCCTACGAGCAGTACTTC. Translated: CASSLWTGRSSYEQYF. The variable domain in full, completed from reference TRBV5-5 and TRBJ2-7, reads DAGVTQSPTHLIKTRGQQVTLRCSPISGHKSVSWYQQVLGQGPQFIFQYYEKEERGRGNFPDRFSARQFPNYSSELNVNALLLGDSALYLCASSLWTGRSSYEQYFGPGTRLTVT.

CDR3 in amino acids: CASILIPGPGYGYTF. In DNA form, the CDR3 reads TGCGCCAGCATCCTGATCCCAGGGCCAGGCTATGGCTACACCTTC. V usage is TRBV5-1 and J usage is TRBJ1-2, with a weak D call TRBD1 (5 bases). Germline CDR1 and CDR2: SGHRS and YFSETQ. Trimming removed 6 bases from V and 4 bases from J, with 19 bases in between. The CDR3 spans 15 residues.

The V and J genes are TRBV10-3 and TRBJ2-1; TRBD1 is a possible D gene (5 bases). Germline CDR1 reads ENHRY; CDR2 reads SYGVKD. V lost 10 bases to trimming and J lost 7 bases, with 20 bases between them. The CDR3 spans 14 residues. CDR3 DNA: TGTGCCACTTCAAGACAGCTATATACGAATGAGCAGTTCTTC. This sequence encodes CATSRQLYTNEQFF.

V is TRBV3-1 (or the pseudogene TRBV3-2) and J is TRBJ2-7; no reliable D call. The CDR3 totals 14 residues. From germline, CDR1 is LGHDT and CDR2 YNNKEL (reference sequence). V lost 3 bases and J 2 bases, leaving 11 bases between the germline ends. The CDR3 coding sequence is TGTGCCAGCAGCCAGCCCTCCGGAGCCTACGAGCAGTACTTC. It yields the protein CASSQPSGAYEQYF.

V and J are TRBV19 and TRBJ1-1, with 10 bases fitting TRBD1. The CDR3 totals 14 residues. Germline lookup yields CDR1 LNHDA and CDR2 SQIVND (reference sequence). The ends lost 3 bases at V and 5 bases at J; junction bases unmatched: 3. The DNA of the CDR3 is TGTGCCAGTAGTATGGGACAGGGGTGGACTGAAGCTTTCTTT. Amino acids: CASSMGQGWTEAFF.

Only one count was recorded for this clone. CDR3 residues: CASSMERGGNEKLFF. In DNA form, the CDR3 reads TGTGCCAGTAGTATGGAACGAGGCGGTAATGAAAAACTGTTTTTT. The chain couples TRBV19 to TRBJ1-4; D gene ambiguous. V was shortened by 3 bases and J by 4 bases, with 12 bases between the two germline ends. This CDR3 region has 15 residues. Germline CDR1 reads LNHDA; CDR2 reads SQIVND (reference sequence).

The chain recombines TRBV5-1 with TRBJ2-4, with 8 nucleotides matching TRBD1. The CDR3 is 16 amino acids. With 4 bases clipped from V and 6 bases from J, the junction kept 12 bases outside the gene matches. From germline, CDR1 is SGHRS and CDR2 YFSETQ. In DNA form, the CDR3 reads TGCGCCAGCAGCCTCGGGGCGGCAGGGGGCGGAAACATTCAGTACTTC. Residues: CASSLGAAGGGNIQYF.

The chain couples TRBV6-5 to TRBJ2-7; TRBD1 is a possible D gene (6 bases). This CDR3 has 15 amino acids. Trimming took off 2 bases at V and 2 bases at J, with 13 bases between the two ends. Germline V gene sequence: CDR1 MNHEY, CDR2 SVGAGI. DNA of the CDR3: TGTGCCAGCAGTTACCAGACAGGAGAAACCTACGAGCAGTACTTC. Amino acids: CASSYQTGETYEQYF.

This clone was counted only a few times. The rearrangement links TRBV7-9 to TRBJ2-7; 7 nucleotides line up with TRBD2. This CDR3 contains 13 residues. CDR1 is SEHNR, CDR2 FQNEAQ, per germline (reference sequence). The trim removed 5 bases at V and 5 bases at J, leaving 6 bases unmatched. CDR3 residues: CASSDWEGHEQYF. For the CDR3, the DNA is TGTGCCAGCAGCGACTGGGAGGGTCACGAGCAGTACTTC.

The CDR3 region has the DNA TGTGCCAGCAGCCTAAGCCCGACAGGGGGCTATGGCTACACCTTC. This codes for CASSLSPTGGYGYTF. The chain links TRBV3-1 (or the pseudogene TRBV3-2) to TRBJ1-2, with 9 bases aligning to TRBD1. With 4 bases clipped from V and 4 bases from J, the junction kept 7 bases outside the gene matches. Germline CDR1 is LGHDT and CDR2 is YNNKEL (reference sequence). The CDR3 covers 15 residues.

The chain combines TRBV5-4 with TRBJ2-7; D possibly corresponds to TRBD1 (7 bases). From germline, CDR1 is SGHNT and CDR2 YYREEE (reference sequence). The germline V and J ends were trimmed by 3 bases and 2 bases, with 12 bases remaining between them. The CDR3 totals 14 residues. The CDR3 bases are TGTGCCAGCAGCTCTCCAGGGGGGACCTACGAGCAGTACTTC. Its translation is CASSSPGGTYEQYF.

The chain recombines TRBV21-1 with TRBJ2-7; TRBD2, as called in the table, went unchecked against the DNA. TRBV21-1 is a documented pseudogene. CDR3 size: 16 residues. CDR3 amino acids: CASSNPRERSSYEQYF. As DNA, the CDR3 is TGTGCCAGCAGCAATCCTAGGGAGCGGAGCTCCTACGAGCAGTACTTC.

This clone was counted once. The J gene is TRBJ1-1, the V gene TRBV5-4, with a tentative D call TRBD1 (5 bases). The CDR3 loop spans 13 amino acids. Germline V gene lookup returns CDR1 SGHNT and CDR2 YYREEE (reference sequence). The V end lost 4 bases, the J end lost 5 bases, and 12 bases lay between the germline ends. The chain's CDR3 is CASSIQEGTEAFF. CDR3 coding DNA: TGTGCCAGCAGCATACAGGAGGGGACTGAAGCTTTCTTT.

The CDR3 region has the DNA TGCGCCAGCAGCCCCAGCGGGGGGACAGATACGCAGTATTTT. Translated, it gives CASSPSGGTDTQYF. The chain recombines TRBV5-1 with TRBJ2-3; 9 bases fit TRBD2. CDR3 length: 14 amino acids. Germline CDR1 and CDR2: SGHRS and YFSETQ. V dropped 4 bases and J dropped 3; count of bases not matched to a gene: 3.

Comment on this clone: The CDR3 carries no conserved terminal phenylalanine or tryptophan, so it likely arises from a read error. It is unclear where the CDR3 begins or ends on the DNA, so no DNA is shown, and the CDR3 is as TCRdb lists it. The chain is built from TRBV2 and TRBJ2-3; TRBD2 is taken as the D call from the table, unchecked against the DNA. CDR1 and CDR2 from the germline V gene are SNHLY and FYNNEI. The CDR3 has 13 residues if both end residues are counted. CDR3 sequence reads: CASTNERGGPTPI.

This clone was detected a few times. The genes are TRBV5-1 and TRBJ2-7, with a tentative D call TRBD2 (5 bases). This CDR3 has 14 amino acids. Germline CDR1 and CDR2: SGHRS and YFSETQ. The V end was cut by 7 bases, the J end by 6 bases, with 20 bases between. The CDR3 spells CASSRVAVDSEQYF. In DNA, the CDR3 is TGCGCCAGCTCCCGTGTGGCGGTGGACTCCGAGCAGTACTTC.

DNA for the CDR3: TGCGCCAGCAGCGGCAACAGTGGAAACACCATATATTTT. It specifies CASSGNSGNTIYF. This chain joins TRBV5-1 and TRBJ1-3; D is unresolved. CDR1 is SGHRS and CDR2 is YFSETQ in the germline V gene. V was trimmed by 4 bases and J by 3 bases, leaving 8 bases between them. The CDR3 has 13 residues.

The chain has TRBV28 and TRBJ2-7; TRBD1 is a possible D gene (7 bases). This CDR3 region has 15 residues. The germline V gene encodes CDR1 MDHEN and CDR2 SYDVKM. V lost 6 bases to trimming and J lost 0 bases, with 15 bases between them. As DNA, the CDR3 is TGTGCCAGCAGGGCTGCGGGACAGAGCTCCTACGAGCAGTACTTC. This translates into CASRAAGQSSYEQYF.

The chain joins TRBV12-3 or TRBV12-4 to TRBJ1-1; no reliable D call. V was clipped by 3 bases and J by 2 bases, with 7 bases between them. The CDR3 is 13 amino acids. DNA of the CDR3: TGTGCCAGCAGTTTTCACAGCAACACTGAAGCTTTCTTT. Translation: CASSFHSNTEAFF.

The V gene is TRBV5-6, the J gene TRBJ2-5; 13 nucleotides match TRBD2. CDR1 SGHDT and CDR2 YYEEEE come from the germline V gene. CDR3 length equals 16 residues. Losses at the gene ends were 5 bases for V and 5 bases for J; bases not matched to a gene: 9. In DNA form, the CDR3 reads TGTGCCAGCAGAAGGACTAGCGGGGGTCTGGGGGAGACCCAGTACTTC. As protein: CASRRTSGGLGETQYF.

This rearrangement joins TRBV3-1 (or the pseudogene TRBV3-2) to TRBJ2-1; TRBD2 matches at 9 bases. The CDR3 covers 14 residues. Looked up from germline, CDR1 is LGHDT and CDR2 is YNNKEL (reference sequence). V trimming: 4 bases; J trimming: 8 bases; junction bases outside the gene matches: 6. The CDR3 protein is CASSRRTSEDEQFF. The CDR3, as DNA: TGTGCCAGCAGCCGACGGACTAGCGAAGATGAGCAGTTCTTC.

The rearrangement links TRBV30 to TRBJ2-1, with no clear D. The CDR3 spans 14 residues. CDR1 and CDR2 from the germline V gene are GTSNPN and SVGIG (reference sequence). Trimming shortened V by 5 bases and J by 1 base, and 12 bases separated the two germline ends. Here the CDR3 DNA reads TGTGCCTGGGGTCGCACTACTTCCTACAATGAGCAGTTCTTC. Protein: CAWGRTTSYNEQFF.

The V gene is TRBV12-3 or TRBV12-4, the J gene TRBJ1-1, with D maybe TRBD1 (5 bases). The CDR3 length is 12 residues. Between the trimmed V and J ends, which lost 10 bases and 6 bases, there was a span of 15 bases. The CDR3 DNA is TGTGCCACGACTCCGAAGGGGCCTGAAGCTTTCTTT. This sequence encodes CATTPKGPEAFF.